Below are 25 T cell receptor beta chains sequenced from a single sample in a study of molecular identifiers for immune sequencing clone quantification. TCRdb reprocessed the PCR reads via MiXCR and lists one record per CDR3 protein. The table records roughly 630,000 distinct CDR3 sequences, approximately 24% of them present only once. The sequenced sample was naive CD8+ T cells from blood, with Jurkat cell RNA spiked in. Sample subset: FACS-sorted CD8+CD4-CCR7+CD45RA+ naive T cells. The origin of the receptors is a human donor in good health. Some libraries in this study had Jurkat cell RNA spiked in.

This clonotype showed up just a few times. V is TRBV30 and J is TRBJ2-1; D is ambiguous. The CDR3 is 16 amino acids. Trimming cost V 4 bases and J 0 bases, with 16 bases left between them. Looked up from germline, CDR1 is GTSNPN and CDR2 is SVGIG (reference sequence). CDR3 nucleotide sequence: TGTGCCTGGACCCCCCCCCCGCCGGGCTCCTACAATGAGCAGTTCTTC. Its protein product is CAWTPPPPGSYNEQFF.

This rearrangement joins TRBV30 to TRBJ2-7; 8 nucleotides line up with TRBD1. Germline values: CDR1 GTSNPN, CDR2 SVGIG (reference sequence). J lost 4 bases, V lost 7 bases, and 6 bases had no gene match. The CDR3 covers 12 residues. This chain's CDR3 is CALGQGVYEQYF. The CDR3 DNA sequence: TGTGCCTTAGGACAGGGAGTTTACGAGCAGTACTTC.

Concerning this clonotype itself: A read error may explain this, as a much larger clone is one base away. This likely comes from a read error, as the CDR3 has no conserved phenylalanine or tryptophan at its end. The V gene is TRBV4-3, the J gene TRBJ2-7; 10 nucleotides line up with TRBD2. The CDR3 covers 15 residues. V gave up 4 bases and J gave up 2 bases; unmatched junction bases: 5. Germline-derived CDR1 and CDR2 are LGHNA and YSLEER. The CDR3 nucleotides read TGCGCCAGCAGCCCTGGGACTAGCGACCCCTACGAGCAGTACCTC. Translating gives CASSPGTSDPYEQYL.

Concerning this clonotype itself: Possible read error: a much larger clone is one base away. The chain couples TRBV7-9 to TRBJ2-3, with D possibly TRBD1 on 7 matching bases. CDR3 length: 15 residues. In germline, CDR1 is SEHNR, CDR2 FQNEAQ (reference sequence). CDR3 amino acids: CASSSQGGSTDTRYF. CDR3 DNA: TGTGCCAGCAGCTCCCAGGGGGGTTCCACAGATACGCGGTATTTT.

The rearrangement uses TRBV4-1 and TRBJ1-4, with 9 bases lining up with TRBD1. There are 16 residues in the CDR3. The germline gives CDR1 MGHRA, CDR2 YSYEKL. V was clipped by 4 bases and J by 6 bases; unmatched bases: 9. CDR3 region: CASSLGNRGRDEKLFF. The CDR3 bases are TGCGCCAGCAGCCTCGGGAACAGGGGGCGAGATGAAAAACTGTTTTTT.

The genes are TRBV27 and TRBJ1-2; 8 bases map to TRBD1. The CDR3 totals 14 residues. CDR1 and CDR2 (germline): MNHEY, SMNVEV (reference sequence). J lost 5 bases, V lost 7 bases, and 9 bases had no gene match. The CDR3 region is CASKGLGQVYGYTF. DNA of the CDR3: TGTGCCAGCAAGGGGTTGGGACAGGTGTATGGCTACACCTTC.

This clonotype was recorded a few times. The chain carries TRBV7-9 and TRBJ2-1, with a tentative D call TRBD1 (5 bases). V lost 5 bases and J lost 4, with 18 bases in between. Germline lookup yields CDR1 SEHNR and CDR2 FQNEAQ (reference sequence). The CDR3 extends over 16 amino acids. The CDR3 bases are TGTGCCAGCAGCCCCCCGGACACAAAAACATACAATGAGCAGTTCTTC. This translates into CASSPPDTKTYNEQFF. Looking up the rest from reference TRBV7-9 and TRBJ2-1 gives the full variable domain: DTGVSQNPRHKITKRGQNVTFRCDPISEHNRLYWYRQTLGQGPEFLTYFQNEAQLEKSRLLSDRFSAERPKGSFSTLEIQRTEQGDSAMYLCASSPPDTKTYNEQFFGPGTRLTVL.

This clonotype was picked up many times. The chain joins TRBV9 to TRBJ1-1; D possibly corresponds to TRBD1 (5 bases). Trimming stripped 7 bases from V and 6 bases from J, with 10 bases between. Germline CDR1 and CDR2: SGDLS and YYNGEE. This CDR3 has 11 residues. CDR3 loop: CASGAGPEAFF. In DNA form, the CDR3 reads TGTGCCAGCGGCGCAGGGCCTGAAGCTTTCTTT. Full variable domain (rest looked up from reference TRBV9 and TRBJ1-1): DSGVTQTPKHLITATGQRVTLRCSPRSGDLSVYWYQQSLDQGLQFLIQYYNGEERAKGNILERFSAQQFPDLHSELNLSSLELGDSALYFCASGAGPEAFFGQGTRLTVV.

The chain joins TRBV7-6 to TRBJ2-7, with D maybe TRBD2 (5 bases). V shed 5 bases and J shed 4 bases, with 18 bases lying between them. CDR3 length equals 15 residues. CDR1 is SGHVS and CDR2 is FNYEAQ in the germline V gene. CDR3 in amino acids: CASSLKAETTYEQYF. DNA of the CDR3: TGTGCCAGCAGCCTCAAAGCGGAGACCACGTACGAGCAGTACTTC. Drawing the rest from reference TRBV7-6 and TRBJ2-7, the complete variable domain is GAGVSQSPRYKVTKRGQDVALRCDPISGHVSLYWYRQALGQGPEFLTYFNYEAQQDKSGLPNDRFSAERPEGSISTLTIQRTEQRDSAMYRCASSLKAETTYEQYFGPGTRLTVT.

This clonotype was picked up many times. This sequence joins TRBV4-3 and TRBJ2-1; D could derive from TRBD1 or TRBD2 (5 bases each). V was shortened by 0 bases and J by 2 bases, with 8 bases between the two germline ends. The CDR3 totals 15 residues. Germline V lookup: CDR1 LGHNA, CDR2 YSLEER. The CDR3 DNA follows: TGCGCCAGCAGCCAAGAAGGGACCACCTACAATGAGCAGTTCTTC. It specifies CASSQEGTTYNEQFF.

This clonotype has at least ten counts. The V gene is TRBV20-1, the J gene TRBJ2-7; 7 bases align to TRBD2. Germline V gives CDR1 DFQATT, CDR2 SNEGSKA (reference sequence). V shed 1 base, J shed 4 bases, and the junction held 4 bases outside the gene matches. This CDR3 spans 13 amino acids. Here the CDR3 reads CSARGDYRYEQYF. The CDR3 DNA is TGCAGTGCTAGAGGGGACTACCGGTACGAGCAGTACTTC.

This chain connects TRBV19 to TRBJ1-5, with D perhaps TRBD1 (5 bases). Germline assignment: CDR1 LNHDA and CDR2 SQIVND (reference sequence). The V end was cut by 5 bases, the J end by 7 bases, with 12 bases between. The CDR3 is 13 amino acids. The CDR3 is CASSPRQNQPQHF. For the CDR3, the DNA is TGTGCCAGTAGTCCCCGACAGAACCAGCCCCAGCATTTT.

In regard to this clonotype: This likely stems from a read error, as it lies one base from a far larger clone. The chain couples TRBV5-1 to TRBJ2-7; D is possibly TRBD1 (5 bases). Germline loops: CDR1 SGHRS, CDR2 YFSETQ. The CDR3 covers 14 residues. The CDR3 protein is CASSLGQGTYAQYF. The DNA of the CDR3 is TGCGCCAGCAGCTTGGGTCAGGGTACCTACGCGCAGTACTTC. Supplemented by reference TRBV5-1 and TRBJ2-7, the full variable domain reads KAGVTQTPRYLIKTRGQQVTLSCSPISGHRSVSWYQQTPGQGLQFLFEYFSETQRNKGNFPGRFSGRQFSNSRSEMNVSTLELGDSALYLCASSLGQGTYAQYFGPGTRLTVT.

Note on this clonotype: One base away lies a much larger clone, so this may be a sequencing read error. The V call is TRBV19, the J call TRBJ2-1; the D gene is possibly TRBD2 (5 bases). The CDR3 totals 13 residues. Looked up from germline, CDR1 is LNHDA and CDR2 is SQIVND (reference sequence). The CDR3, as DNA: TGTGCCAGGAGTATTTTTCTAGCCCATGAGCAGTTCTTC. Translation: CARSIFLAHEQFF.

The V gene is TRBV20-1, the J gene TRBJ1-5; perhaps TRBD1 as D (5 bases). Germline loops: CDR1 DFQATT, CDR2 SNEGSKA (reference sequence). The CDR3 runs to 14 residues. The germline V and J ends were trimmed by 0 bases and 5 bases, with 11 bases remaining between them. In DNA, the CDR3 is TGCAGTGCTAGAGATCCGCGGGGCGATCAGCCCCAGCATTTT. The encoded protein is CSARDPRGDQPQHF.

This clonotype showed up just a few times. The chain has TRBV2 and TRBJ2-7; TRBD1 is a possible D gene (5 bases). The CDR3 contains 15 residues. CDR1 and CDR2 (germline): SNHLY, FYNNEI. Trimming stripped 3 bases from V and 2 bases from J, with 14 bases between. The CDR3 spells CASSEGRVRPYEQYF. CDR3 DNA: TGTGCCAGCAGTGAGGGCAGGGTAAGGCCCTACGAGCAGTACTTC. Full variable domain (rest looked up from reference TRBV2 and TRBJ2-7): EPEVTQTPSHQVTQMGQEVILRCVPISNHLYFYWYRQILGQKVEFLVSFYNNEISEKSEIFDDQFSVERPDGSNFTLKIRSTKLEDSAMYFCASSEGRVRPYEQYFGPGTRLTVT.

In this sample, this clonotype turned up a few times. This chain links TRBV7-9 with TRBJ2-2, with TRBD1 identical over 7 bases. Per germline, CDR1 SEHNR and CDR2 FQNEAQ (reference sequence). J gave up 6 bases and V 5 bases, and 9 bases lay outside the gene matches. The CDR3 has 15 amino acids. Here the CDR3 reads CASSLGTDLSGELFF. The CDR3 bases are TGTGCCAGCAGCCTCGGGACAGATCTCTCCGGGGAGCTGTTTTTT. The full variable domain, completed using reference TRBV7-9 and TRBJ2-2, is DTGVSQNPRHKITKRGQNVTFRCDPISEHNRLYWYRQTLGQGPEFLTYFQNEAQLEKSRLLSDRFSAERPKGSFSTLEIQRTEQGDSAMYLCASSLGTDLSGELFFGEGSRLTVL.

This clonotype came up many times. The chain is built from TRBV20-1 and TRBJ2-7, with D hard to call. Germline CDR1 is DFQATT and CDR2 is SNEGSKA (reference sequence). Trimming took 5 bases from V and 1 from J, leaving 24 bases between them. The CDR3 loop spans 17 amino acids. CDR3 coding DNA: TGCAGTGCTGCCGGTCACTTCGTGTCCCGAGATTCCTACGAGCAGTACTTC. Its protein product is CSAAGHFVSRDSYEQYF.

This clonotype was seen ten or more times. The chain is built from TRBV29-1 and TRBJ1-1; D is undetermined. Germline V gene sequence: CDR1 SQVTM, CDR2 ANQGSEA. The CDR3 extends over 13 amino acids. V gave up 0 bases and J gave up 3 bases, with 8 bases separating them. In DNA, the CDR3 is TGCAGCGTTGAAGACAAGGGATACACTGAAGCTTTCTTT. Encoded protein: CSVEDKGYTEAFF.

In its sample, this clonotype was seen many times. The chain's CDR3 is CTSSRGKSGSETQYF. In nucleotides, the CDR3 is TGCACCAGCAGCCGTGGGAAAAGCGGGAGTGAGACCCAGTACTTC. V gene TRBV1 combines with J gene TRBJ2-5; the table calls TRBD2, which could not be checked here. TRBV1 is a known pseudogene. This CDR3 spans 15 amino acids.

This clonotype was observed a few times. The CDR3 region is CASSYSPGTGNEQYF. The DNA of the CDR3 is TGCGCCAGCAGCTACAGTCCCGGGACAGGGAACGAGCAGTACTTC. V usage is TRBV4-3 and J usage is TRBJ2-7, with TRBD1 matching 9 bases. The CDR3 covers 15 residues. Germline-derived CDR1 and CDR2 are LGHNA and YSLEER. V lost 5 bases and J lost 5; bases outside the gene matches: 10.

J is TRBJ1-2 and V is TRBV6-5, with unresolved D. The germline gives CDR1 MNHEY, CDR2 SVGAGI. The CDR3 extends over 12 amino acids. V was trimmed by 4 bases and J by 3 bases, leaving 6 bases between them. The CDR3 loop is CASSSQHYGYTF. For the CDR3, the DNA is TGTGCCAGCAGTTCCCAACACTATGGCTACACCTTC.

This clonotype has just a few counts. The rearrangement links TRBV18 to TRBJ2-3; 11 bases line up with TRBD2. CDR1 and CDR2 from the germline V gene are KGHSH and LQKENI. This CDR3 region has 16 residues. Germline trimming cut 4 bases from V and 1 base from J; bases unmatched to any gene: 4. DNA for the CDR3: TGTGCCAGCTCACTCCCGACTAGCGGGGGCACAGATACGCAGTATTTT. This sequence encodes CASSLPTSGGTDTQYF.

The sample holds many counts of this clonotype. CDR3 sequence reads: CTLPIMDTQYF. CDR3 DNA sequence: TGCACCCTTCCAATCATGGATACGCAGTATTTT. The rearrangement links TRBV20-1 to TRBJ2-3; D not certain. The CDR3 has 11 residues. Germline V gene lookup returns CDR1 DFQATT and CDR2 SNEGSKA (reference sequence).

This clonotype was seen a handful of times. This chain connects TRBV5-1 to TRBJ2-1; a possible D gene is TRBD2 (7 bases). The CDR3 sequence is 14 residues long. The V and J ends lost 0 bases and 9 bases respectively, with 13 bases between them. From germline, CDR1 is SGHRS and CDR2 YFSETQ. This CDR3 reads CASSLDGGLTEQFF. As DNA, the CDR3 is TGCGCCAGCAGCTTGGACGGGGGGCTTACTGAGCAGTTCTTC.